Below, 18 T cell receptor beta chains from the same sample are listed, as sequenced in a study of T cells after yellow fever vaccination. MiXCR, applied by TCRdb to the 5' RACE reads, yields one record per CDR3 protein. The table lists 14,000 or so distinct CDR3 sequences, 6% to 8% of them singletons. The sample consisted of PBMCs, either bulk or a sorted T-cell subset (CD4+, CD8+, memory, or dextramer-sorted; not recorded which), taken on the day of the yellow fever booster vaccination. These receptors came from a man between 18 and 35 years old who received the YFV17D yellow fever vaccine.

At least ten counts were recorded for this clonotype. The chain is built from TRBV18 and TRBJ1-1; unclear D gene. The length of the CDR3 is 12 residues. Germline assignment: CDR1 KGHSH and CDR2 LQKENI. The V end was cut by 8 bases, the J end by 6 bases, with 13 bases between. The CDR3 sequence is CASASRYAEAFF. The CDR3 DNA reads TGTGCCAGCGCAAGCCGTTACGCTGAAGCTTTCTTT. Variable domain in full (rest from reference TRBV18 and TRBJ1-1): NAGVMQNPRHLVRRRGQEARLRCSPMKGHSHVYWYRQLPEEGLKFMVYLQKENIIDESGMPKERFSAEFPKEGPSILRIQQVVRGDSAAYFCASASRYAEAFFGQGTRLTVV.

This clonotype was detected ten times or more. The chain recombines TRBV10-3 with TRBJ2-1; 8 bases are a match to TRBD2. CDR1 and CDR2 (germline): ENHRY, SYGVKD. There are 14 residues in the CDR3. V trimming: 0 bases; J trimming: 9 bases; junction bases outside the gene matches: 4. The CDR3 DNA is TGTGCCATCAGTGAGTCGACGGGGGGGCGTGAGCAGTTCTTC. Translated: CAISESTGGREQFF.

This clonotype rates as medium-sized (0.01 to 0.1%). The rearrangement links TRBV6-2 or TRBV6-3 to TRBJ2-7, with 10 positions matching TRBD1. The germline V gene has CDR1 MNHEY and CDR2 SVGEGT. After removal of 8 bases from V and 5 bases from J, the junction contained 6 bases not matched to a gene. This CDR3 spans 13 amino acids. CDR3 sequence reads: CASWDRGFHEQYV. The CDR3 DNA follows: TGTGCCAGCTGGGACAGGGGTTTCCACGAGCAGTACGTC.

This clonotype was detected many times. The V gene is TRBV2, the J gene TRBJ2-3, with TRBD2 matching over 7 bases. CDR1 is SNHLY and CDR2 is FYNNEI in the germline V gene. The CDR3 totals 14 residues. Trimming took 8 bases from V and 8 from J; bases not matched to a gene: 13. The CDR3 bases are TGTGCCAGCTCTCGTTCTACCAGCGGGACTACGCAGTATTTT. It specifies CASSRSTSGTTQYF. The whole variable domain, filled in from reference TRBV2 and TRBJ2-3, reads EPEVTQTPSHQVTQMGQEVILRCVPISNHLYFYWYRQILGQKVEFLVSFYNNEISEKSEIFDDQFSVERPDGSNFTLKIRSTKLEDSAMYFCASSRSTSGTTQYFGPGTRLTVL.

This clonotype was detected many times. The CDR3 reads CASSLNRIRSDTQYF. CDR3 DNA sequence: TGTGCCAGCAGCTTGAACAGAATAAGATCAGATACGCAGTATTTT. V gene TRBV5-5 combines with J gene TRBJ2-3; D ambiguous. V was clipped by 1 base and J by 4 bases, with 13 bases between them. The CDR3 spans 15 residues. Germline values: CDR1 SGHKS, CDR2 YYEKEE (reference sequence).

The table lists this clonotype with many counts. The chain employs TRBV18 and TRBJ1-5, with D possibly matching TRBD1 (6 bases). V lost 3 bases to trimming and J lost 5 bases, with 11 bases between them. The germline V gene encodes CDR1 KGHSH and CDR2 LQKENI. This CDR3 is 14 amino acids long. The CDR3 is CASSPTDRYQPQHF. The DNA of the CDR3 is TGTGCCAGCTCACCTACGGACAGATATCAGCCCCAGCATTTT. Combining the CDR3 with reference TRBV18 and TRBJ1-5 gives the whole variable domain NAGVMQNPRHLVRRRGQEARLRCSPMKGHSHVYWYRQLPEEGLKFMVYLQKENIIDESGMPKERFSAEFPKEGPSILRIQQVVRGDSAAYFCASSPTDRYQPQHFGDGTRLSIL.

This clonotype was detected ten times or more. The chain is built from TRBV6-4 and TRBJ1-1; D remains unclear. The CDR3 sequence is 13 residues long. Per germline, CDR1 MRHNA and CDR2 SNTAGT. The V gene lost 2 bases and the J gene lost 1 base, with 5 bases spanning the gap. The CDR3 protein is CASSDQPNTEAFF. The CDR3 coding sequence is TGTGCCAGCAGTGACCAGCCGAACACTGAAGCTTTCTTT.

This clonotype was counted ten times or more. CDR3 DNA sequence: TGTGCCAGCAGCCCCTCGCTGACGGGGGGACTGGAAAAACTGTTTTTT. Residues: CASSPSLTGGLEKLFF. The V call is TRBV7-2, the J call TRBJ1-4; D perhaps matches TRBD1 (5 bases). The germline gives CDR1 SGHTA, CDR2 FQGNSA. The V gene lost 5 bases and the J gene lost 8 bases, with 21 bases spanning the gap. CDR3 length: 16 residues.

This clonotype was recorded at least ten times. The chain couples TRBV7-9 to TRBJ1-1; TRBD1 is a possible D gene (6 bases). CDR3 length equals 13 residues. The V and J ends lost 1 base and 11 bases respectively, with 14 bases between them. CDR1 and CDR2 from the germline V gene are SEHNR and FQNEAQ (reference sequence). In DNA form, the CDR3 reads TGTGCCAGCAGCTTAGAGGGCCGGGGGGCGGCTTTCTTT. Amino acids: CASSLEGRGAAFF.

This clonotype came up many times. The chain recombines TRBV19 with TRBJ2-2; 8 bases agree with TRBD2. The CDR3 spans 15 residues. Per the germline V gene, CDR1 is LNHDA and CDR2 is SQIVND (reference sequence). V shed 7 bases, J shed 3 bases, and the junction held 7 bases outside the gene matches. The CDR3 protein is CASTSRGADTGELFF. The CDR3 nucleotides are TGTGCCAGTACTTCGCGGGGGGCCGACACCGGGGAGCTGTTTTTT.

This clonotype is labeled as medium-sized (0.01 to 0.1%). This chain links TRBV5-1 with TRBJ1-4; D gene unclear. CDR3 length: 15 amino acids. The ends were cut back, 0 bases at V and 3 bases at J, with 9 bases in the middle. Germline V gene data show CDR1 as SGHRS and CDR2 as YFSETQ. The CDR3 loop is CASSLVPASNEKLFF. CDR3 DNA sequence: TGCGCCAGCAGCTTGGTACCCGCTTCTAATGAAAAACTGTTTTTT.

This clonotype was recorded at least ten times. The chain employs TRBV7-6 and TRBJ1-3, with D unclear. The CDR3 is 15 amino acids. The germline gives CDR1 SGHVS, CDR2 FNYEAQ. V was pared by 5 bases and J by 0 bases, with 11 bases between. The DNA for the CDR3 is TGTGCCAGCAGCGAGGGCTCATCCTCTGGAAACACCATATATTTT. It specifies CASSEGSSSGNTIYF.

This clonotype counts as medium-sized. The chain couples TRBV20-1 to TRBJ2-3, with TRBD2 matching over 11 bases. V shed 6 bases, J shed 9 bases, and the junction held 5 bases outside the gene matches. This CDR3 has 12 amino acids. Germline V gene data show CDR1 as DFQATT and CDR2 as SNEGSKA (reference sequence). The CDR3 sequence is CSARGLADTQYF. The CDR3 nucleotides read TGCAGTGCCCGGGGACTAGCGGACACGCAGTATTTT.

This clonotype has at least ten counts. The chain recombines TRBV10-3 with TRBJ2-7, with 8 nucleotides matching TRBD1. Germline V gene lookup returns CDR1 ENHRY and CDR2 SYGVKD. The CDR3 length is 13 residues. J gave up 3 bases and V 2 bases, and 0 bases lay outside the gene matches. CDR3 coding DNA: TGTGCCATCAGTGAGGGACAGGGCTACGAGCAGTACGTC. Amino acid sequence: CAISEGQGYEQYV.

Many counts were recorded for this clonotype. The V call is TRBV2, the J call TRBJ2-5; tentatively, D is TRBD1 (6 bases). Germline CDR1 SNHLY, CDR2 FYNNEI. With 6 bases removed from V and 4 bases from J, the gap between germline ends came to 9 bases. The CDR3 sequence is 12 residues long. In DNA, the CDR3 is TGTGCCAGCAGGGACAGAGGAGAGACCCAGTACTTC. Translated, it gives CASRDRGETQYF.

In its sample, this clonotype was seen many times. In DNA form, the CDR3 reads TGCAGCGTCCAGCGGGGGAGCGAGCAGTACTTC. This codes for CSVQRGSEQYF. The chain employs TRBV29-1 and TRBJ2-7; 8 nucleotides align to TRBD2. Per germline, CDR1 SQVTM and CDR2 ANQGSEA. J lost 6 bases, V lost 6 bases, and 4 bases had no gene match. The length of the CDR3 is 11 residues.

This clonotype was observed a single time. V and J are TRBV7-7 and TRBJ2-5, with 11 bases that match TRBD1. This CDR3 contains 16 residues. The ends lost 4 bases at V and 5 bases at J; junction bases unmatched: 9. The germline gives CDR1 SSHAT, CDR2 FNYEAQ (reference sequence). DNA for the CDR3: TGTGCCAGCAGCTCGCCGAGGACAGGGGGCATGGAGACCCAGTACTTC. Its protein is CASSSPRTGGMETQYF.

This clonotype was found many times. The chain links TRBV6-1 to TRBJ2-1; D is unresolved. The germline V gene encodes CDR1 MNHNS and CDR2 SASEGT. The CDR3 has 12 residues. The ends were cut back, 5 bases at V and 7 bases at J, with 9 bases in the middle. The CDR3 loop reads CASSPHRNEQFF. DNA for the CDR3: TGTGCCAGCAGTCCACATAGAAATGAGCAGTTCTTC.